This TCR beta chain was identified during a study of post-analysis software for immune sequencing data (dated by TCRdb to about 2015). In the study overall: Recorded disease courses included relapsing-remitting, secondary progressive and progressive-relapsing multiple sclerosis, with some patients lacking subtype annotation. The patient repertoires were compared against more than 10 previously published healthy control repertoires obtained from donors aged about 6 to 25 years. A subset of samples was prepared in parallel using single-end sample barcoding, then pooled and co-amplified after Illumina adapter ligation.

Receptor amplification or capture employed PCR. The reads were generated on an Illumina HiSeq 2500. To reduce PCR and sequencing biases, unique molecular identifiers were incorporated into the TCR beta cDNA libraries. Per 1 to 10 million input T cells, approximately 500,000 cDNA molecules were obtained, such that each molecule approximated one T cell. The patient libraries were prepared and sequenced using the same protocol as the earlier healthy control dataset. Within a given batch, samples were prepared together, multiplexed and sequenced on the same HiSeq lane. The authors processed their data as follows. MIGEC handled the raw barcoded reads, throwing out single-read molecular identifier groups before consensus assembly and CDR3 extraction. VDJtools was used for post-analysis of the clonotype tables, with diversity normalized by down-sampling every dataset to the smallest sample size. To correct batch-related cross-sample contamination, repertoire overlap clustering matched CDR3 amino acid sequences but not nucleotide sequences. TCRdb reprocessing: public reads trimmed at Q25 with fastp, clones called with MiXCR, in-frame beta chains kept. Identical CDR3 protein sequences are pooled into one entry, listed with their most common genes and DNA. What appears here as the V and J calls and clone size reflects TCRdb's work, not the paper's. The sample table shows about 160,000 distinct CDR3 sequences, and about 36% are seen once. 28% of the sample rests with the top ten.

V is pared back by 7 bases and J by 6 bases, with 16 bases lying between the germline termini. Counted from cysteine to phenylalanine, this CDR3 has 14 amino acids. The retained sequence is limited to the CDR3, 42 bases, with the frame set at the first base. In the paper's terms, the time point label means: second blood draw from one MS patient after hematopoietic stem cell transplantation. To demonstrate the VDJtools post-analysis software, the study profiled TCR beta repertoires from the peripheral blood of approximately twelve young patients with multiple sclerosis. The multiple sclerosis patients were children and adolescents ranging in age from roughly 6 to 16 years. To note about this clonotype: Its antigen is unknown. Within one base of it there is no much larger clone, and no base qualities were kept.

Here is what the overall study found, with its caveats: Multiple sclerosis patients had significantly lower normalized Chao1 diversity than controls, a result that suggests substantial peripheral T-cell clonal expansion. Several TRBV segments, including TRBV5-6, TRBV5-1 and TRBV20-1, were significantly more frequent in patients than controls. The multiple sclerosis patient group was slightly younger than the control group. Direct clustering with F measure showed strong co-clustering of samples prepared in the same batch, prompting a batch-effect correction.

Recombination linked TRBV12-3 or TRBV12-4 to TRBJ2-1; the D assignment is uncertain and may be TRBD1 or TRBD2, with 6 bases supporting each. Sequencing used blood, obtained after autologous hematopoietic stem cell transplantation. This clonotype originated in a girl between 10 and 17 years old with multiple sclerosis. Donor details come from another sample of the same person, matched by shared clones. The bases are TGTGCCAGCACTGTGGTGGAGGGGGGCAATGAGCAGTTCTTC. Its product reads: CASTVVEGGNEQFF.